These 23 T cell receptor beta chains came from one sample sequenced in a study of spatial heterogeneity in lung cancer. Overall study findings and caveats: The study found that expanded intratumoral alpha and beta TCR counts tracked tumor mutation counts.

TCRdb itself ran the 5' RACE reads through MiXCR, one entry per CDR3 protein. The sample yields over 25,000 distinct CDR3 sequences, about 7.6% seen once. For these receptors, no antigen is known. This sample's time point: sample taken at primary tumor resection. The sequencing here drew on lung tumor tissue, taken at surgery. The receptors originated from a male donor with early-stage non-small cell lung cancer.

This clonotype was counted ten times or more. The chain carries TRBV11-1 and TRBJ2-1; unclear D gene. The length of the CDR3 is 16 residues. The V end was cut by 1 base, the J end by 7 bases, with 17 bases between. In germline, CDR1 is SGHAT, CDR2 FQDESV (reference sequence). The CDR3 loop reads CASSLVTGTTGNEQFF. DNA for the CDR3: TGTGCCAGCAGCTTAGTAACCGGTACAACTGGGAATGAGCAGTTCTTC.

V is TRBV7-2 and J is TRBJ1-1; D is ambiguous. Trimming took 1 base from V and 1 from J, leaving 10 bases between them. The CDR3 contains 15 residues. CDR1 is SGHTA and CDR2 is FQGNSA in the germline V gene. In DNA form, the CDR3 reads TGTGCCAGCAGCTTAGTAGGCGGAGCGAACACTGAAGCTTTCTTT. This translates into CASSLVGGANTEAFF.

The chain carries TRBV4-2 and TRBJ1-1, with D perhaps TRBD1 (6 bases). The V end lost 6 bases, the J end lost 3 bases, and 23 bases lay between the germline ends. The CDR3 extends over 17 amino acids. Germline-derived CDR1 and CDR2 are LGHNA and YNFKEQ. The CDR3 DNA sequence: TGTGCCAGCAGTACTCTAGACCGGGCCCCAGGGGACACTGAAGCTTTCTTT. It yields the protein CASSTLDRAPGDTEAFF.

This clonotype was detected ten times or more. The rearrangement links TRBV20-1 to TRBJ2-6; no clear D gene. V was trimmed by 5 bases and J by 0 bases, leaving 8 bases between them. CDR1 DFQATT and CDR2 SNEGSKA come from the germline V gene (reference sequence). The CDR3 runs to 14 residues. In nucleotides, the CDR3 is TGCAGTGCTTGGTCGAGCTCTGGGGCCAACGTCCTGACTTTC. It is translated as CSAWSSSGANVLTF.

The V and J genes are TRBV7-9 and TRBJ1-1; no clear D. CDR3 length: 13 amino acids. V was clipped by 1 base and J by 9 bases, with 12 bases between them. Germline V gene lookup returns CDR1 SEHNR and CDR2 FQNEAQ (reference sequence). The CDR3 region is CASSLEVRAQAFF. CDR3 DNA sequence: TGTGCCAGCAGCTTAGAGGTTAGAGCTCAAGCTTTCTTT.

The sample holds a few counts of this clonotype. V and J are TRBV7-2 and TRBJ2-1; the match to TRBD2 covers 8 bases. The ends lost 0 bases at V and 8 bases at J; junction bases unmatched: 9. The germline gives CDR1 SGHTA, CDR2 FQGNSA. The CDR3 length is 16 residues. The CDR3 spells CASSLARWTSIDEQFF. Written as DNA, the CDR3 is TGTGCCAGCAGCTTAGCGCGTTGGACTAGCATCGATGAGCAGTTCTTC.

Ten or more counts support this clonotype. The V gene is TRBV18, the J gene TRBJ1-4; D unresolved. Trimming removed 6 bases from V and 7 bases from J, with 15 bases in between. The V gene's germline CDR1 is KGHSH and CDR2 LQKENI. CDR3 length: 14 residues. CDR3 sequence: CASSDTRFREKLFF. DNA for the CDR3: TGTGCCAGCTCCGACACAAGGTTCCGTGAAAAACTGTTTTTT.

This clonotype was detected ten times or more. The CDR3 DNA is TGTGCCAGCAGCCCGCAGACTAGCGGGGTGTCCTACGAGCAGTACTTC. Amino acids: CASSPQTSGVSYEQYF. This chain connects TRBV7-6 to TRBJ2-7, with TRBD2 matching 11 bases. V lost 5 bases and J lost 1; bases outside the gene matches: 7. The germline CDR1 and CDR2 sequences are SGHVS and FNYEAQ. The CDR3 totals 16 residues. Combining the CDR3 with reference TRBV7-6 and TRBJ2-7 gives the whole variable domain GAGVSQSPRYKVTKRGQDVALRCDPISGHVSLYWYRQALGQGPEFLTYFNYEAQQDKSGLPNDRFSAERPEGSISTLTIQRTEQRDSAMYRCASSPQTSGVSYEQYFGPGTRLTVT.

CDR3 DNA sequence: TGTGCCACCAGTGTGGGGGGAGATATGGAGACCCAGTACTTC. Translating it yields CATSVGGDMETQYF. The chain recombines TRBV24-1 with TRBJ2-5; weak D call: TRBD2 (6 bases). With 5 bases removed from V and 5 bases from J, the gap between germline ends came to 14 bases. The CDR3 loop spans 14 amino acids. Germline CDR1 and CDR2: KGHDR and SFDVKD.

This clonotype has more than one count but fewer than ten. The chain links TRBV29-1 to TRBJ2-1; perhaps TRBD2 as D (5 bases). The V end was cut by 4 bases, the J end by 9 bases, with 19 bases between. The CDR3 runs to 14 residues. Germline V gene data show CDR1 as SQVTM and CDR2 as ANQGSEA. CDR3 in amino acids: CSVAPGIIGSEQFF. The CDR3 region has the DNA TGCAGCGTTGCGCCGGGGATCATAGGAAGTGAGCAGTTCTTC.

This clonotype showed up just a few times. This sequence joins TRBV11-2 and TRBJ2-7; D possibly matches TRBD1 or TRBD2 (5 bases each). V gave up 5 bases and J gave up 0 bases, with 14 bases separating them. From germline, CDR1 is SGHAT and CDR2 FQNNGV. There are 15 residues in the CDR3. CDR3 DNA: TGTGCCAGCAGCCAGGTTGGGACCCTCTCCTACGAGCAGTACTTC. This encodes CASSQVGTLSYEQYF.

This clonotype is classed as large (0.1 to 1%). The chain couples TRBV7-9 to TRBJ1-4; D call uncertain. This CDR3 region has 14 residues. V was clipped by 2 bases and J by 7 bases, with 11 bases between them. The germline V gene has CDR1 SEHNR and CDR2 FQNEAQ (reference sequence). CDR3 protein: CASSLYQDREKLFF. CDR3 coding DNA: TGTGCCAGCAGCTTATATCAGGACCGTGAAAAACTGTTTTTT.

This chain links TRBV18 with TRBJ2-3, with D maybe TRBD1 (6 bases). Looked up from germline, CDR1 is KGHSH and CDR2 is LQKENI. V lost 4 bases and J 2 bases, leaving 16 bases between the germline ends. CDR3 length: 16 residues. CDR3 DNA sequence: TGTGCCAGCTCACTAGTTTCTGGACAGCTCACAGATACGCAGTATTTT. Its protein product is CASSLVSGQLTDTQYF.

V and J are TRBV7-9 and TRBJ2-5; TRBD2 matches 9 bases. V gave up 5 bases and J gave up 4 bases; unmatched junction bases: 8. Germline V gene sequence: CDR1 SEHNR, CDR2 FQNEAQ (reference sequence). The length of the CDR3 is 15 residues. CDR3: CASSRPGGGAETQYF. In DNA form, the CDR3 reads TGTGCCAGCAGCCGCCCCGGCGGGGGGGCAGAGACCCAGTACTTC.

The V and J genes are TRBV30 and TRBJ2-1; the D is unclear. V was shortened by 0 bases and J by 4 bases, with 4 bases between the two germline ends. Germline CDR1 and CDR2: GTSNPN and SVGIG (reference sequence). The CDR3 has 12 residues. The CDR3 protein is CAWSVSYNEQFF. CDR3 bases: TGTGCCTGGAGTGTAAGTTACAATGAGCAGTTCTTC.

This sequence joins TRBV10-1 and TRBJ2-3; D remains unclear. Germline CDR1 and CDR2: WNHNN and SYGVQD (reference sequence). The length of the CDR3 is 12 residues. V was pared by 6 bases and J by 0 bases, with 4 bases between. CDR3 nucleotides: TGCGCCAGCAGGGACAGCACAGATACGCAGTATTTT. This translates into CASRDSTDTQYF.

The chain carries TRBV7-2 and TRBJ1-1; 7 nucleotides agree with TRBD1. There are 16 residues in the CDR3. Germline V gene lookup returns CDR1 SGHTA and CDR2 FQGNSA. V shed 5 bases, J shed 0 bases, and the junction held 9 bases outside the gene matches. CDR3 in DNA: TGTGCCAGCAGCCCTGCCTACAGGGGAATGAACACTGAAGCTTTCTTT. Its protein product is CASSPAYRGMNTEAFF.

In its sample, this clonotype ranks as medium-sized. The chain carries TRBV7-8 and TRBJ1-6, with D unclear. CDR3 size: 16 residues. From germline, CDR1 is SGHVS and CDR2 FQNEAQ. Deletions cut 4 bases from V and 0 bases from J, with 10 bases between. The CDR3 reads CASSSLRSSYNSPLHF. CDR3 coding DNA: TGTGCCAGCAGCTCCTTACGGAGCTCCTATAATTCACCCCTCCACTTT.

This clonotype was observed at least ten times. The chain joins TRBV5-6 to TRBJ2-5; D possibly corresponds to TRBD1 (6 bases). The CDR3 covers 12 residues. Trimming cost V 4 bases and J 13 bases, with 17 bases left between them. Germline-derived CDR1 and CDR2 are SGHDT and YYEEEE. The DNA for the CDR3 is TGTGCCAGCAGCATACAAACAGGGATTCGGTACTTC. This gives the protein CASSIQTGIRYF. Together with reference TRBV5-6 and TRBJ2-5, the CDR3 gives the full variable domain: DAGVTQSPTHLIKTRGQQVTLRCSPKSGHDTVSWYQQALGQGPQFIFQYYEEEERQRGNFPDRFSGHQFPNYSSELNVNALLLGDSALYLCASSIQTGIRYFGPGTRLLVL.

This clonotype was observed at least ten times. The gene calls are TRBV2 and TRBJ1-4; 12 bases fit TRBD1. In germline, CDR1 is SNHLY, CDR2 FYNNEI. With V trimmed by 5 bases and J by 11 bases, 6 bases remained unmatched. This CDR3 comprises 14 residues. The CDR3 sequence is CASSTGTGGEKLFF. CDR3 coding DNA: TGTGCCAGCAGTACCGGGACAGGGGGCGAGAAACTGTTTTTT.

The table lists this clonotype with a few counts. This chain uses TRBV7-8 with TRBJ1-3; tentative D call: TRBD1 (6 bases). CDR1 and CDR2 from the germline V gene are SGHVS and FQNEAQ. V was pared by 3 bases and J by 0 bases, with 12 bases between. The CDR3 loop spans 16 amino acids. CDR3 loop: CASSFGQLSSGNTIYF. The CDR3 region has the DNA TGTGCCAGCAGCTTTGGACAGCTGAGCTCTGGAAACACCATATATTTT.

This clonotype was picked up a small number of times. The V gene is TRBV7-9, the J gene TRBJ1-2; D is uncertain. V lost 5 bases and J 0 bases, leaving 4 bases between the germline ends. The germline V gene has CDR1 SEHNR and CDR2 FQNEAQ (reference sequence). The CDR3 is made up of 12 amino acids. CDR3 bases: TGTGCCAGCAGCGCTACTAACTATGGCTACACCTTC. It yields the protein CASSATNYGYTF. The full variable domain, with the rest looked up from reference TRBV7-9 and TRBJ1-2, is DTGVSQNPRHKITKRGQNVTFRCDPISEHNRLYWYRQTLGQGPEFLTYFQNEAQLEKSRLLSDRFSAERPKGSFSTLEIQRTEQGDSAMYLCASSATNYGYTFGSGTRLTVV.

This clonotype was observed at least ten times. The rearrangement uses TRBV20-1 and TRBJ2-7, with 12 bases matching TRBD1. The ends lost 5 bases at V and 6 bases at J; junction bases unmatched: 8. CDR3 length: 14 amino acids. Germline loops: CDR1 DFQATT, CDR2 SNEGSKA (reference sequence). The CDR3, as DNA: TGCAGTGCTGGGGGGACAGGGGGCGTGAGCGAGCAGTACTTC. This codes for CSAGGTGGVSEQYF.